This T cell receptor (beta chain) was captured by sequencing in a study of blood T cell repertoires in COVID-19. Enrolled during active infection, Seattle patients were then followed longitudinally. This CDR3 is built from 13 residues. Trimming removed 3 bases from V and 6 bases from J; junction bases left unmatched: 2. CDR1 and CDR2 from the germline V gene are SQVTM and ANQGSEA. This table comes from immunoSEQ multiplex PCR, and its TCRdb copy is limited to in-frame clones, with some not included. The sample lists about 140,000 clones, around 89% occurring once. The chain links TRBV29-1 to TRBJ1-6; TRBD1 agrees at 7 bases. This sequence was found in a human donor with COVID-19, enrolled during active disease. The donor label of this sample is uncertain. Sequences were obtained from peripheral blood. CDR3 in DNA: TGCAGCGTTGATGACAGGGCTAATTCACCCCTCCACTTT. Protein: CSVDDRANSPLHF.